The 21 T cell receptor beta chains below come from one sample, sequenced in a study of blood T cell repertoires in COVID-19. The method was immunoSEQ multiplex PCR; TCRdb's version includes in-frame clones alone and lacks a portion of them. The sample includes approximately 280,000 clones, 90% of them seen just once. Sequenced: peripheral blood. The source is a woman in her 30s with COVID-19, enrolled during active disease.

The chain carries TRBV18 and TRBJ2-7; no clear D gene. Trimming shortened V by 2 bases and J by 4 bases, and 6 bases separated the two germline ends. This CDR3 has 12 amino acids. Germline loops: CDR1 KGHSH, CDR2 LQKENI. The CDR3 bases are TGTGCCAGCTCACCAGCTAATTACGAGCAGTACTTC. It specifies CASSPANYEQYF.

The chain is built from TRBV19 and TRBJ2-1; no firm D call. CDR1 is LNHDA and CDR2 is SQIVND in the germline V gene (reference sequence). The CDR3 is 13 residues long. V lost 1 base and J lost 4, with 5 bases in between. CDR3 nucleotides: TGTGCCAGTAGTATAGGGCAGTACAATGAGCAGTTCTTC. It codes for CASSIGQYNEQFF.

The chain recombines TRBV2 with TRBJ1-4; weak D call: TRBD1 (6 bases). CDR3 length equals 14 residues. Per germline, CDR1 SNHLY and CDR2 FYNNEI. Deletions cut 7 bases from V and 3 bases from J, with 12 bases between. The CDR3: CASNSGDSNEKLFF. Written as DNA, the CDR3 is TGTGCCAGCAATTCAGGGGATTCTAATGAAAAACTGTTTTTT.

V usage is TRBV29-1 and J usage is TRBJ1-1; D possibly corresponds to TRBD1 (5 bases). The ends were cut back, 4 bases at V and 1 base at J, with 10 bases in the middle. In germline, CDR1 is SQVTM, CDR2 ANQGSEA. The CDR3 is made up of 13 amino acids. CDR3 nucleotide sequence: TGCAGCGTTGCCACGACAGAGAACACTGAAGCTTTCTTT. This translates into CSVATTENTEAFF. Full variable domain (missing parts from reference TRBV29-1 and TRBJ1-1): SAVISQKPSRDICQRGTSLTIQCQVDSQVTMMFWYRQQPGQSLTLIATANQGSEATYESGFVIDKFPISRPNLTFSTLTVSNMSPEDSSIYLCSVATTENTEAFFGQGTRLTVV.

V usage is TRBV10-3 and J usage is TRBJ2-1; 8 bases align to TRBD1. V lost 2 bases, J lost 8 bases, and 8 bases stayed unmatched. This CDR3 is 15 amino acids long. Germline V gives CDR1 ENHRY, CDR2 SYGVKD. The CDR3 sequence: CAISEGQGLKDEQFF. CDR3 coding DNA: TGTGCCATCAGTGAGGGACAGGGTCTTAAGGATGAGCAGTTCTTC.

This rearrangement joins TRBV15 to TRBJ2-7; D possibly corresponds to TRBD1 (7 bases). Germline loops: CDR1 LNHNV, CDR2 YYDKDF (reference sequence). The V end was cut by 5 bases, the J end by 6 bases, with 17 bases between. CDR3 length equals 14 residues. The CDR3 nucleotides are TGTGCCACCAGCCCCCGGAGGAGGGGGCTCGAGCAGTACTTC. Translating it yields CATSPRRRGLEQYF.

This chain uses TRBV28 with TRBJ2-1, with D possibly TRBD1 on 5 matching bases. The CDR3 has 13 residues. CDR1 MDHEN and CDR2 SYDVKM come from the germline V gene. V dropped 6 bases and J dropped 8 bases, with 14 bases sitting between them. The CDR3 loop reads CASSPLGADEQFF. In nucleotides, the CDR3 is TGTGCCAGCAGCCCTTTAGGGGCGGATGAGCAGTTCTTC.

The rearrangement links TRBV4-2 to TRBJ2-1; 16 bases map to TRBD2. The germline gives CDR1 LGHNA, CDR2 YNFKEQ. The CDR3 has 18 amino acids. Unmatched junction bases numbered 10, after V lost 4 bases and J lost 7 bases. This chain's CDR3 is CASSLGTSGRGEDNEQFF. As DNA, the CDR3 is TGTGCCAGCAGCCTCGGGACTAGCGGGAGGGGAGAGGATAATGAGCAGTTCTTC.

This clone showed up just once. The CDR3: CASSPDRGRAETQYF. CDR3 DNA sequence: TGTGCCAGCAGCCCGGACAGGGGTCGTGCAGAGACCCAGTACTTC. This chain uses TRBV7-2 with TRBJ2-5; 9 positions match TRBD1. This CDR3 comprises 15 residues. Germline CDR1 is SGHTA and CDR2 is FQGNSA. V shed 5 bases, J shed 4 bases, and the junction held 8 bases outside the gene matches.

This chain links TRBV19 with TRBJ1-2; maybe TRBD1 (5 bases). This CDR3 comprises 14 residues. With 9 bases removed from V and 8 bases from J, the gap between germline ends came to 22 bases. Looked up from germline, CDR1 is LNHDA and CDR2 is SQIVND (reference sequence). The CDR3 DNA is TGTGCCAGCGGGGGATTCCGGGAGACGGAAGGCTACACCTTC. It encodes CASGGFRETEGYTF.

In its sample, this clone was seen a few times. The V call is TRBV2, the J call TRBJ1-5; weak D call: TRBD1 (5 bases). Deletions cut 10 bases from V and 1 base from J, with 17 bases between. The CDR3 covers 15 residues. From germline, CDR1 is SNHLY and CDR2 FYNNEI. The DNA of the CDR3 is TGTGCCACCTCGAAGGACAAGGGAAGCAATCAGCCCCAGCATTTT. Its translation is CATSKDKGSNQPQHF.

The DNA for the CDR3 is TGTGCCAGCAGCTTTGATAGCGGGTCAGCAGGTGAGCAGTTCTTC. Translation gives CASSFDSGSAGEQFF. The chain employs TRBV12-1 and TRBJ2-1; no DNA check was done on the table's D call, TRBD2. TRBV12-1 is noted as a pseudogene. The CDR3 runs to 15 residues.

The rearrangement uses TRBV9 and TRBJ1-3; 8 nucleotides line up with TRBD1. There are 18 residues in the CDR3. V lost 3 bases to trimming and J lost 0 bases; unmatched junction nucleotides: 11. Germline loops: CDR1 SGDLS, CDR2 YYNGEE. The CDR3 bases are TGTGCCAGCAGCGAGACAGGGGATTCCCGCTTCTCTGGAAACACCATATATTTT. Its protein is CASSETGDSRFSGNTIYF.

This clone appeared a few times. This CDR3 is also generated by other DNA sequences in the sample. The genes are TRBV2 and TRBJ2-3; D is perhaps TRBD1 (5 bases). The CDR3 loop spans 12 amino acids. CDR1 is SNHLY, CDR2 FYNNEI, per germline. V was shortened by 3 bases and J by 4 bases, with 5 bases between the two germline ends. The CDR3: CASSDRADTQYF. In DNA form, the CDR3 reads TGTGCCAGCAGTGACAGGGCAGATACGCAGTATTTT. The variable domain in full, with the rest retrieved from reference TRBV2 and TRBJ2-3, is EPEVTQTPSHQVTQMGQEVILRCVPISNHLYFYWYRQILGQKVEFLVSFYNNEISEKSEIFDDQFSVERPDGSNFTLKIRSTKLEDSAMYFCASSDRADTQYFGPGTRLTVL.

The chain couples TRBV9 to TRBJ2-3; possibly TRBD2 for D (6 bases). The ends were cut back, 0 bases at V and 7 bases at J, with 15 bases in the middle. CDR1 is SGDLS and CDR2 is YYNGEE in the germline V gene. CDR3 length: 15 residues. The chain's CDR3 is CASSVERERGNTQYF. CDR3 bases: TGTGCCAGCAGCGTAGAACGGGAGAGAGGGAATACGCAGTATTTT.

CDR3 DNA: TGTGCCAGCAGCCAAGATAGGCTTGGGGGAGGCACTCATGCAACTAATGAAAAACTGTTTTTT. Its translation: CASSQDRLGGGTHATNEKLFF. The J gene is TRBJ1-4, the V gene TRBV3-1 (or the pseudogene TRBV3-2), with a weak D call TRBD1 (5 bases). The CDR3 is made up of 21 amino acids. The germline CDR1 and CDR2 sequences are LGHDT and YNNKEL (reference sequence). V gave up 0 bases and J gave up 0 bases, with 23 bases separating them.

V is TRBV10-3 and J is TRBJ2-5; 10 nucleotides agree with TRBD2. The V gene end was trimmed by 5 bases and the J gene end by 5 bases; junction bases not matched to a gene: 11. The CDR3 has 16 amino acids. Germline CDR1 and CDR2: ENHRY and SYGVKD. CDR3 DNA: TGTGCCATCAGTTTGGAGACTAGCGGGCCACCTGAGACCCAGTACTTC. It codes for CAISLETSGPPETQYF.

The rearrangement uses TRBV5-1 and TRBJ2-5; TRBD1 agrees at 10 bases. The V segment lost 2 bases and the J segment 5 bases; nucleotides outside the gene matches: 9. Germline V gene lookup returns CDR1 SGHRS and CDR2 YFSETQ. The CDR3 sequence is 16 residues long. DNA of the CDR3: TGCGCCAGCAGCTTCCCTTCGACAGGGGGCAGGGAGACCCAGTACTTC. Protein: CASSFPSTGGRETQYF.

This clone has just a few counts. The genes are TRBV4-1 and TRBJ2-7; the match to TRBD1 covers 7 bases. There are 15 residues in the CDR3. Trimming at V came to 0 bases and at J to 6 bases, leaving 8 bases not matched to a gene. In germline, CDR1 is MGHRA, CDR2 YSYEKL. The CDR3 nucleotides are TGCGCCAGCAGCCAAGATTGGAGACAGGGAACCGAGCAGTACTTC. Protein: CASSQDWRQGTEQYF.

The chain employs TRBV11-2 and TRBJ2-7; D call uncertain. Germline V lookup: CDR1 SGHAT, CDR2 FQNNGV. With 5 bases removed from V and 6 bases from J, the gap between germline ends came to 8 bases. This CDR3 has 11 residues. The CDR3 DNA is TGTGCCAGCAGCCCCGTCTTCGAGCAGTACTTC. Encoded protein: CASSPVFEQYF.

The chain links TRBV28 to TRBJ2-5, with 8 positions matching TRBD1. The CDR3 spans 14 residues. Looked up from germline, CDR1 is MDHEN and CDR2 is SYDVKM. V shed 5 bases, J shed 6 bases, and the junction held 8 bases outside the gene matches. The CDR3 DNA follows: TGTGCCAGCAGTCGCCCAGGGGGCTTAAAGACCCAGTACTTC. It encodes CASSRPGGLKTQYF.